This T cell receptor beta chain is from a study of identifying expanded T cells in peripheral blood. Healthy donors had no documented immune events, such as infections, while sampled. Of note for this clone: Its antigen is undetermined.

Study-level findings and limits: Technical replicates showed 0.9 to 1.5 changed clones; roughly two weeks 15 to 20; four weeks 19.

Only in-frame clones appear in the TCRdb table, and some are missing; sequencing was by immunoSEQ multiplex PCR. The sample consists of about 100,000 clones, about 89% of them appearing once. Trimming at V came to 5 bases and at J to 3 bases, leaving 6 bases not matched to a gene. Looked up from germline, CDR1 is MNHEY and CDR2 is SMNVEV (reference sequence). The CDR3 runs to 14 residues. The J gene is TRBJ1-1, the V gene TRBV27; 7 bases are shared with TRBD1. This sequence was found in a person aged 18-70 years in good health. Sequenced input: blood. This CDR3 reads CASSGTGVDTEAFF. The CDR3 region has the DNA TGTGCCAGCAGTGGTACAGGGGTGGACACTGAAGCTTTCTTT.